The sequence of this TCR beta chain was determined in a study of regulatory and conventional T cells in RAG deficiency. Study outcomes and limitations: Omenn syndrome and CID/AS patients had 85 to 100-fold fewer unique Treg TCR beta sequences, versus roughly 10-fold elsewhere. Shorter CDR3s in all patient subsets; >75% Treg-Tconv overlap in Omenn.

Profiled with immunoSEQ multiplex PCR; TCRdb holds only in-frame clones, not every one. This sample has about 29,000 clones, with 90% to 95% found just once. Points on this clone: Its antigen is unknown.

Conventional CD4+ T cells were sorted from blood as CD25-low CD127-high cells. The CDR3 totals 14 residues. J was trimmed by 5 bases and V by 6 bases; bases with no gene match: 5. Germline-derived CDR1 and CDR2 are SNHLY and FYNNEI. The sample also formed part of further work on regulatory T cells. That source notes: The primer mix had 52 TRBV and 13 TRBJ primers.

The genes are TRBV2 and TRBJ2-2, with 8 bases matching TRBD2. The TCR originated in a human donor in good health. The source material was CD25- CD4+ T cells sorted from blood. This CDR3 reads CASSRGGRTGELFF. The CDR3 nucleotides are TGTGCCAGCAGCCGGGGGGGCAGAACCGGGGAGCTGTTTTTT.